The 15 T cell receptor beta chains below all came from one sample that was sequenced in a study of blood T cell repertoires in COVID-19. Sequenced by immunoSEQ multiplex PCR; TCRdb stores in-frame clones only, minus some. The sample shows roughly 70,000 clones, roughly 75% of them seen only once. The specimen was peripheral blood. Source of these receptors: a human donor in a cohort sampled during active COVID-19.

A word on this clone: Germline and junction disagree at one end, which may indicate a read error. The chain combines TRBV7-8 with TRBJ1-1; 9 bases align to TRBD1. Germline lookup yields CDR1 SGHVS and CDR2 FQNEAQ. The CDR3 extends over 15 amino acids. CDR3 nucleotides: TGTGCCAGCAGCTTAAAAGGACAGGGGAACAATGAAGCTTTCTTT. Amino acid sequence: CASSLKGQGNNEAFF.

The chain is built from TRBV7-2 and TRBJ2-2; weak D call: TRBD1 (6 bases). This CDR3 region has 13 residues. From germline, CDR1 is SGHTA and CDR2 FQGNSA. Between the trimmed V and J ends, which lost 4 bases and 9 bases, there was a span of 12 bases. The CDR3 sequence: CASSSNRARELFF. In DNA, the CDR3 is TGTGCCAGCAGCTCTAACAGGGCCAGGGAGCTGTTTTTT.

The J gene is TRBJ1-4, the V gene TRBV4-1; TRBD1 might be the D (6 bases). The V end lost 4 bases, the J end lost 8 bases, and 20 bases lay between the germline ends. This CDR3 is built from 16 residues. CDR1 MGHRA and CDR2 YSYEKL come from the germline V gene. CDR3 residues: CASSLDGTQGREKLFF. CDR3 nucleotide sequence: TGCGCCAGCAGCCTTGACGGGACACAGGGAAGGGAAAAACTGTTTTTT.

This clone was counted only a few times. The gene calls are TRBV7-3 and TRBJ2-6; 12 bases align to TRBD2. The CDR3 has 21 amino acids. Germline assignment: CDR1 SGHTA and CDR2 FQGTGA. The V gene end was trimmed by 6 bases and the J gene end by 0 bases; junction bases not matched to a gene: 15. The CDR3 DNA sequence: TGTGCCAGCAGTTCCCTTGGGGCTAGCGGGAGGGGGGCCTCTGGGGCCAACGTCCTGACTTTC. This codes for CASSSLGASGRGASGANVLTF. Drawing the rest from reference TRBV7-3 and TRBJ2-6, the complete variable domain is GAGVSQTPSNKVTEKGKYVELRCDPISGHTALYWYRQSLGQGPEFLIYFQGTGAADDSGLPNDRFFAVRPEGSVSTLKIQRTERGDSAVYLCASSSLGASGRGASGANVLTFGAGSRLTVL.

Only one count was recorded for this clone. This rearrangement joins TRBV6-7 to TRBJ2-5, with D perhaps matching TRBD2 (5 bases). TRBV6-7 is flagged as an ORF with uncertain function. V was pared by 0 bases and J by 3 bases, with 11 bases between. This CDR3 comprises 15 residues. For the CDR3, the DNA is TGTGCCAGCAGTTACTCGAGTACGAGGGAAGAGACCCAGTACTTC. Its translation is CASSYSSTREETQYF.

V gene TRBV27 combines with J gene TRBJ2-7, with TRBD2 matching over 14 bases. Trimming at V came to 8 bases and at J to 4 bases, leaving 10 bases not matched to a gene. The CDR3 is 16 residues long. Looked up from germline, CDR1 is MNHEY and CDR2 is SMNVEV (reference sequence). The CDR3 here is CASRSAGLAGGYEQYF. Written as DNA, the CDR3 is TGTGCCAGCCGCTCCGCCGGACTAGCGGGAGGATACGAGCAGTACTTC.

This chain connects TRBV13 to TRBJ2-7; TRBD2 might be the D (6 bases). CDR3 length equals 15 residues. V was clipped by 2 bases and J by 5 bases, with 16 bases between them. Germline CDR1 is PRHDT and CDR2 is FYEKMQ (reference sequence). In DNA form, the CDR3 reads TGTGCCAGCAGCTTAATTGAGGGAGGATTCCACGAGCAGTACTTC. Its protein product is CASSLIEGGFHEQYF.

The chain employs TRBV5-1 and TRBJ2-7; TRBD1 matches at 9 bases. Trimming took 4 bases from V and 7 from J; bases not matched to a gene: 9. The CDR3 consists of 14 residues. CDR1 SGHRS and CDR2 YFSETQ come from the germline V gene. For the CDR3, the DNA is TGCGCCAGCAGCCACTCCGGGACAGGGTATGAGCAGTACTTC. Translated, it gives CASSHSGTGYEQYF.

Regarding this clone: Within the sample, other DNA sequences also encode this same CDR3. CDR3 sequence: CASSPGQGNYGYTF. The DNA of the CDR3 is TGTGCCAGCAGCCCAGGACAGGGTAACTATGGCTACACCTTC. The V call is TRBV9, the J call TRBJ1-2, with 8 bases identical to TRBD1. V shed 4 bases, J shed 1 base, and the junction held 3 bases outside the gene matches. The CDR3 length is 14 residues. Germline loops: CDR1 SGDLS, CDR2 YYNGEE.

The V and J genes are TRBV7-3 and TRBJ2-3; 9 bases align to TRBD1. There are 14 residues in the CDR3. After removal of 5 bases from V and 4 bases from J, the junction contained 4 bases not matched to a gene. Per germline, CDR1 SGHTA and CDR2 FQGTGA. The CDR3 DNA is TGTGCCAGCAGCCTAGGGACAGGGCCAGATACGCAGTATTTT. Translating it yields CASSLGTGPDTQYF.

This clone was detected only a few times. The CDR3 region is CASSLSTANTEAFF. In DNA, the CDR3 is TGTGCCAGCAGCCTAAGTACAGCGAACACTGAAGCTTTCTTT. V and J are TRBV3-1 (or the pseudogene TRBV3-2) and TRBJ1-1; D remains ambiguous. This CDR3 contains 14 residues. Per germline, CDR1 LGHDT and CDR2 YNNKEL (reference sequence). V lost 4 bases to trimming and J lost 1 base, with 10 bases between them.

The rearrangement uses TRBV3-1 (or the pseudogene TRBV3-2) and TRBJ1-2; D is perhaps TRBD1 (5 bases). There are 13 residues in the CDR3. V gave up 1 base and J gave up 7 bases, with 10 bases separating them. Germline V CDR1 and CDR2: LGHDT, YNNKEL (reference sequence). The CDR3 is CASSQGGDSGYTF. CDR3 in DNA: TGTGCCAGCAGCCAAGGGGGGGACTCTGGCTACACCTTC.

This rearrangement joins TRBV5-5 to TRBJ1-3; TRBD1 might be the D (6 bases). This CDR3 contains 15 residues. Trimming pared 5 bases from V and 3 bases from J, leaving 15 bases between. Germline CDR1 reads SGHKS; CDR2 reads YYEKEE (reference sequence). This chain's CDR3 is CASSSDQGFGNTIYF. The CDR3 coding sequence is TGTGCCAGCAGTTCTGATCAGGGGTTTGGAAACACCATATATTTT.

The rearrangement joins TRBV19 to TRBJ2-7; 8 bases line up with TRBD1. V shed 5 bases, J shed 5 bases, and the junction held 5 bases outside the gene matches. The germline V gene encodes CDR1 LNHDA and CDR2 SQIVND (reference sequence). CDR3 length: 13 amino acids. CDR3 amino acids: CASSVARGHEQYF. CDR3 bases: TGTGCCAGTAGTGTCGCCAGGGGGCACGAGCAGTACTTC. The full variable domain, its missing parts supplied by reference TRBV19 and TRBJ2-7, is DGGITQSPKYLFRKEGQNVTLSCEQNLNHDAMYWYRQDPGQGLRLIYYSQIVNDFQKGDIAEGYSVSREKKESFPLTVTSAQKNPTAFYLCASSVARGHEQYFGPGTRLTVT.

This chain joins TRBV7-6 and TRBJ2-5, with TRBD2 matching over 7 bases. CDR3 length: 16 residues. V gave up 2 bases and J gave up 2 bases; unmatched junction bases: 8. Germline loops: CDR1 SGHVS, CDR2 FNYEAQ. The CDR3 protein is CASSLSPSGSQETQYF. The DNA for the CDR3 is TGTGCCAGCAGCTTAAGTCCTAGCGGATCTCAAGAGACCCAGTACTTC. Complete variable domain (other parts from reference TRBV7-6 and TRBJ2-5): GAGVSQSPRYKVTKRGQDVALRCDPISGHVSLYWYRQALGQGPEFLTYFNYEAQQDKSGLPNDRFSAERPEGSISTLTIQRTEQRDSAMYRCASSLSPSGSQETQYFGPGTRLLVL.